The 26 T cell receptor beta chains presented below share a single source sample, sequenced in a study of T cells in Graves' hyperthyroidism and ophthalmopathy. Regions amplified from RNA transcripts were the TCR beta CDR3 regions. A first-round RT-PCR of the TCR CDR3 used the HTBI primer set. From the multiplex PCR reads, TCRdb called clonotypes with MiXCR, one entry per CDR3 protein. This sample has hundreds of thousands of distinct CDR3 sequences; about 24% occur once, and the top ten carry approximately 10%. Sample: blood. These receptors all stem from a woman aged 25 to 39 with Graves' ophthalmopathy.

This clonotype was seen many times. This chain uses TRBV7-2 with TRBJ2-7; D not resolved. Germline V gene lookup returns CDR1 SGHTA and CDR2 FQGNSA. The CDR3 spans 14 residues. Trimming removed 1 base from V and 3 bases from J, with 10 bases in between. CDR3 region: CASSLDESIYEQYF. The CDR3 coding sequence is TGTGCCAGCAGCTTAGATGAGAGCATCTACGAGCAGTACTTC. Variable domain in full (rest from reference TRBV7-2 and TRBJ2-7): GAGVSQSPSNKVTEKGKDVELRCDPISGHTALYWYRQSLGQGLEFLIYFQGNSAPDKSGLPSDRFSAERTGGSVSTLTIQRTQQEDSAVYLCASSLDESIYEQYFGPGTRLTVT.

This clonotype was seen at least ten times. This chain connects TRBV5-1 to TRBJ1-5; TRBD1 agrees at 12 bases. There are 15 residues in the CDR3. Germline CDR1 SGHRS, CDR2 YFSETQ. V dropped 5 bases and J dropped 6; count of bases not matched to a gene: 6. The CDR3, as DNA: TGCGCCAGCAGTACCGGGACAGGGGGCGGTCAGCCCCAGCATTTT. It encodes CASSTGTGGGQPQHF.

Many counts were recorded for this clonotype. The chain employs TRBV20-1 and TRBJ1-2, with D possibly TRBD1 on 5 matching bases. From germline, CDR1 is DFQATT and CDR2 SNEGSKA (reference sequence). CDR3 size: 15 residues. V gave up 4 bases and J gave up 3 bases, with 18 bases separating them. This CDR3 reads CSANSNGTPDYGYTF. The CDR3 DNA is TGCAGTGCTAACTCAAACGGGACTCCAGACTATGGCTACACCTTC.

This clonotype appeared many times. A read error is possible here, since a much larger clone lies one base away. The gene calls are TRBV6-1 and TRBJ1-2; TRBD1 matches at 9 bases. Trimming took 6 bases from V and 5 from J; bases not matched to a gene: 10. This CDR3 region has 15 residues. Germline V gives CDR1 MNHNS, CDR2 SASEGT. CDR3 loop: CASSATGQGFYGYTF. In DNA form, the CDR3 reads TGTGCCAGCAGCGCTACGGGACAGGGCTTTTATGGCTACACCTTC.

This clonotype has a handful of counts. The J gene is TRBJ2-5, the V gene TRBV2, with 7 bases fitting TRBD2. V gave up 7 bases and J gave up 4 bases; unmatched junction bases: 9. The CDR3 runs to 14 residues. Per the germline V gene, CDR1 is SNHLY and CDR2 is FYNNEI. The CDR3 coding sequence is TGTGCCAGCAAGACGGGCGGGGGAAGAGAGACCCAGTACTTC. Protein: CASKTGGGRETQYF. The variable domain in full, completed from reference TRBV2 and TRBJ2-5, reads EPEVTQTPSHQVTQMGQEVILRCVPISNHLYFYWYRQILGQKVEFLVSFYNNEISEKSEIFDDQFSVERPDGSNFTLKIRSTKLEDSAMYFCASKTGGGRETQYFGPGTRLLVL.

This clonotype occurred a few times. A junction end diverges from the germline sequence, so it may reflect a read error. This chain links TRBV6-5 with TRBJ1-1; possible D gene TRBD1, 5 bases. Germline V lookup: CDR1 MNHEY, CDR2 SVGAGI. This CDR3 spans 17 amino acids. The CDR3 bases are TGTGCCAGCAGTTACACTTTTATGACAGTATTGAACACTGATGCTTTCTTT. It specifies CASSYTFMTVLNTDAFF.

This clonotype was recorded at least ten times. The chain has TRBV24-1 and TRBJ1-1, with D perhaps TRBD1 (5 bases). Germline V gives CDR1 KGHDR, CDR2 SFDVKD. There are 14 residues in the CDR3. Trimming took off 4 bases at V and 6 bases at J, with 14 bases between the two ends. CDR3 protein: CATSDSKGSSEAFF. CDR3 sequence (DNA): TGTGCCACCAGTGACTCAAAGGGGTCCTCTGAAGCTTTCTTT.

The rearrangement uses TRBV12-3 or TRBV12-4 and TRBJ1-4; 9 positions match TRBD1. The V and J ends lost 6 bases and 7 bases, in that order; junction bases with no gene match: 9. There are 15 residues in the CDR3. Here the CDR3 reads CASRTQGAMGEKLFF. DNA for the CDR3: TGTGCCAGCAGGACACAGGGGGCCATGGGTGAAAAACTGTTTTTT.

This clonotype was recorded many times. The chain carries TRBV20-1 and TRBJ2-2, with D possibly being TRBD2 (5 bases). This CDR3 spans 18 amino acids. Germline lookup yields CDR1 DFQATT and CDR2 SNEGSKA (reference sequence). Trimming removed 6 bases at V and 0 bases at J, with 23 bases between. CDR3 loop: CSATGRGDTLTNTGELFF. Written as DNA, the CDR3 is TGCAGTGCAACCGGACGGGGAGACACCTTAACGAACACCGGGGAGCTGTTTTTT.

CDR3 sequence reads: CASSPLAGGSGELFF. In DNA form, the CDR3 reads TGTGCCAGCAGTCCACTAGCCGGGGGATCCGGGGAGCTGTTTTTT. The chain joins TRBV6-2 or TRBV6-3 to TRBJ2-2; D is perhaps TRBD2 (6 bases). There are 15 residues in the CDR3. V was shortened by 5 bases and J by 6 bases, with 16 bases between the two germline ends. Per germline, CDR1 MNHEY and CDR2 SVGEGT.

The CDR3 bases are TGTGCCAGCAGCCAAGATCTCGGTTTGTCTGGCCATGGCTACACCTTC. Its translation is CASSQDLGLSGHGYTF. This chain links TRBV4-2 with TRBJ1-2; D not resolved. The CDR3 is made up of 16 amino acids. Germline-derived CDR1 and CDR2 are LGHNA and YNFKEQ. The germline V and J ends were trimmed by 0 bases and 6 bases, with 17 bases remaining between them.

V and J are TRBV6-1 and TRBJ1-2, with 9 bases lining up with TRBD1. The CDR3 contains 12 residues. V shed 9 bases and J 2 bases; nucleotides not matched to a gene: 1. CDR1 is MNHNS, CDR2 SASEGT, per germline. This chain's CDR3 is CARQGANYGYTF. The CDR3 bases are TGTGCCAGACAGGGGGCGAACTATGGCTACACCTTC.

In the case of this clonotype: Possible read error: a much larger clone is one base away. The V call is TRBV24-1, the J call TRBJ2-2; the D is unclear. Germline CDR1 is KGHDR and CDR2 is SFDVKD. The CDR3 is made up of 15 amino acids. CDR3 amino acids: CANSDSVQRGGELFF. In nucleotides, the CDR3 is TGTGCCAACAGTGATTCGGTACAGCGAGGCGGGGAGCTGTTTTTT.

This clonotype was picked up a small number of times. This rearrangement joins TRBV12-3 or TRBV12-4 to TRBJ2-5; 10 bases agree with TRBD2. The CDR3 sequence is 16 residues long. The junction had 10 bases not matched to a gene; V was cut back by 4 bases and J by 5 bases. The CDR3, as DNA: TGTGCCAGCAGTTATAGCAGCGGGAGGGGGAAGGAGACCCAGTACTTC. The encoded protein is CASSYSSGRGKETQYF.

The rearrangement links TRBV28 to TRBJ1-2, with 7 nucleotides matching TRBD1. This CDR3 is built from 17 residues. V lost 11 bases, J lost 3 bases, and 21 bases stayed unmatched. Germline V gene data show CDR1 as MDHEN and CDR2 as SYDVKM. The CDR3 loop reads CACRGHTWKGIDYGYTF. Here the CDR3 DNA reads TGTGCCTGTAGGGGGCATACATGGAAAGGAATCGACTATGGCTACACCTTC.

There are many counts of this clonotype. This chain joins TRBV6-4 and TRBJ1-1; 7 bases match TRBD1. The CDR3 contains 17 residues. Germline CDR1 reads MRHNA; CDR2 reads SNTAGT. The V and J ends lost 6 bases and 10 bases, in that order; junction bases with no gene match: 23. The DNA of the CDR3 is TGTGCCAGCAGCGCCCCGGACAGGATGGACCGCGAACAAGGAGCTTTCTTT. Protein: CASSAPDRMDREQGAFF.

The chain uses TRBV6-5 and TRBJ2-3; D not resolved. Trimming stripped 4 bases from V and 1 base from J, with 12 bases between. CDR1 and CDR2 from the germline V gene are MNHEY and SVGAGI. This CDR3 is built from 15 residues. The CDR3 DNA reads as TGTGCCAGCAGTTCTAGTACCGTGGGCACAGATACGCAGTATTTT. This sequence encodes CASSSSTVGTDTQYF.

The chain links TRBV6-1 to TRBJ2-7, with a possible D match to TRBD1 (5 bases). The germline V and J ends were trimmed by 7 bases and 2 bases, with 9 bases remaining between them. The CDR3 extends over 12 amino acids. The germline V gene encodes CDR1 MNHNS and CDR2 SASEGT. This CDR3 reads CASTGQAYEQYF. CDR3 nucleotides: TGTGCCAGCACCGGACAAGCCTACGAGCAGTACTTC.

This clonotype was observed at least ten times. The chain employs TRBV7-3 and TRBJ1-2, with 8 bases matching TRBD1. The CDR3 covers 14 residues. Trimming cost V 5 bases and J 4 bases; bases outside gene matches: 6. The germline gives CDR1 SGHTA, CDR2 FQGTGA. CDR3 protein: CASSRQGRVYGYTF. The DNA for the CDR3 is TGTGCCAGCAGCCGACAGGGGCGCGTCTATGGCTACACCTTC.

This chain links TRBV27 with TRBJ1-3; 7 nucleotides match TRBD1. The V gene end was trimmed by 5 bases and the J gene end by 3 bases; junction bases not matched to a gene: 10. The V gene's germline CDR1 is MNHEY and CDR2 SMNVEV (reference sequence). The CDR3 has 16 residues. The CDR3 loop reads CASSPRDRVVGNTIYF. The DNA for the CDR3 is TGTGCCAGCAGTCCCCGCGACAGGGTGGTTGGAAACACCATATATTTT.

This clonotype was seen repeatedly, ten times or more. The chain couples TRBV27 to TRBJ1-2; TRBD1 matches 7 bases. This CDR3 region has 15 residues. After removal of 4 bases from V and 8 bases from J, the junction contained 13 bases not matched to a gene. Germline V lookup: CDR1 MNHEY, CDR2 SMNVEV (reference sequence). CDR3 amino acids: CASSSLQGFMEGYTF. CDR3 nucleotide sequence: TGTGCCAGCAGTTCCTTACAGGGGTTTATGGAGGGCTACACCTTC.

This clonotype was observed a handful of times. V is TRBV4-1 and J is TRBJ2-4; TRBD2 agrees at 13 bases. The germline V gene encodes CDR1 MGHRA and CDR2 YSYEKL. Trimming took 5 bases from V and 4 from J; bases not matched to a gene: 8. There are 17 residues in the CDR3. This CDR3 reads CASSSGRLAGGKNIQYF. Written as DNA, the CDR3 is TGCGCCAGCAGCTCAGGCCGACTAGCGGGGGGTAAAAACATTCAGTACTTC.

The V call is TRBV19, the J call TRBJ2-7; 10 bases match TRBD1. V shed 4 bases and J 4 bases; nucleotides not matched to a gene: 13. Germline V gene sequence: CDR1 LNHDA, CDR2 SQIVND (reference sequence). The CDR3 loop spans 17 amino acids. This chain's CDR3 is CASSKGPGQGTEYEQYF. In DNA form, the CDR3 reads TGTGCCAGTAGTAAGGGACCGGGACAGGGGACCGAGTACGAGCAGTACTTC.

This chain connects TRBV12-3 or TRBV12-4 to TRBJ1-1; D uncertain. This CDR3 spans 12 amino acids. The V gene lost 5 bases and the J gene lost 7 bases, with 11 bases spanning the gap. The CDR3 sequence: CASSPSEVEAFF. CDR3 coding DNA: TGTGCCAGCAGTCCCAGTGAGGTTGAAGCTTTCTTT.

Of note for this clonotype: This may stem from a read error, because a much larger clone lies one nucleotide away. This chain joins TRBV10-3 and TRBJ1-2; 9 bases align to TRBD1. The germline V gene has CDR1 ENHRY and CDR2 SYGVKD. The CDR3 extends over 15 amino acids. The CDR3 is CAFSQWTGDNYGYTF. For the CDR3, the DNA is TGTGCCTTCAGTCAATGGACAGGGGACAACTATGGCTACACCTTC.

This clonotype was counted at least ten times. The V and J genes are TRBV5-1 and TRBJ1-1; D not resolved. This CDR3 has 14 residues. V lost 2 bases, J lost 0 bases, and 8 bases lay in between. Germline values: CDR1 SGHRS, CDR2 YFSETQ. The CDR3 here is CASSLTPLNTEAFF. CDR3 nucleotides: TGCGCCAGCAGCTTAACTCCCTTGAACACTGAAGCTTTCTTT.